This note documents a single TCR beta chain sequence. Graves' hyperthyroidism qualified as stable when ophthalmopathy did not progress within 18 months. Uncontrolled infection, other autoimmune disease, pregnancy and lactation each barred patients from inclusion. Clinical symptoms, serum thyroxine, TRAb, thyroid ultrasound and orbital computed tomography established diagnosis. The PBMCs studied were ones that came from approximately 9.9 ml fresh peripheral blood. The CDR3 runs to 15 residues. Trimming removed 5 bases from V and 6 bases from J, with 17 bases in between. CDR1 and CDR2 (germline): SNHLY, FYNNEI. RNA transcripts gave rise to amplified TCR beta CDR3 regions. The study used the HTBI primer set for a first-round RT-PCR of the TCR CDR3. TCRdb recomputed calls from the multiplex PCR reads with MiXCR, one row per CDR3 protein. The table records a few hundred thousand distinct CDR3 sequences, about a sixth of them present only once.

The data originate from a study of T cells in Graves' hyperthyroidism and ophthalmopathy. The rearrangement links TRBV2 to TRBJ1-5; D may be TRBD1 (6 bases). The sequencing input was blood. This receptor was taken from a woman between 50 and 59 years old with Graves' hyperthyroidism. The CDR3 here is CASSLLDRSSQPQHF. As DNA, the CDR3 is TGTGCCAGCAGTTTATTAGACAGGTCAAGTCAGCCCCAGCATTTT.